A selection of T cell receptor beta chains follows, all from one sample in a study of neoadjuvant anti-PD-1 for oral cavity cancer. TCRdb's copy holds only in-frame clones and misses some; the assay was immunoSEQ multiplex PCR. Altogether 13,000 to 15,000 clones are present, less than 85% being singletons, with the ten largest covering around 2.9%. Source: PBMCs, taken before nivolumab (anti-PD-1) treatment. The source is a person aged 35-80 years with oral cavity squamous cell carcinoma. CDR3s include the opening cysteine and the closing phenylalanine or tryptophan. The D gene is left open where the match is weak. For some rows the clone size is stated as once, few or many, or as a class when expanded; others skip it.

clone size | CDR3 length | D gene | J gene | V gene | CDR3 DNA | CDR3 protein
. | 12 | . | TRBJ2-3 | TRBV10-3 | TGTGCCATCAGTGAGTCAGCAGATACGCAGTATTTT | CAISESADTQYF
. | 14 | . | TRBJ1-1 | TRBV9 | TGTGCCAGCAGCCATCGCTCCGGGGGCACTGAAGCTTTCTTT | CASSHRSGGTEAFF
. | 12 | . | TRBJ1-3 | TRBV29-1 | TGCAGCGTTGGGGGAGCTGGAAACACCATATATTTT | CSVGGAGNTIYF
. | 16 | . | TRBJ2-6 | TRBV25-1 | TGTGCCAGCAGTGAATGGGCACTCTCTGGGGCCAACGTCCTGACTTTC | CASSEWALSGANVLTF
. | 11 | . | TRBJ2-5 | TRBV20-1 | TGCAGTGTACAGAGGCAAGAGACCCAGTACTTC | CSVQRQETQYF
. | 13 | . | TRBJ2-7 | TRBV21-1 | TGTGCCAGCCAGGGACAGATTGTGCGCGAGCAGTACTTC | CASQGQIVREQYF
. | 14 | . | TRBJ2-3 | TRBV4-1 | TGCGCCAGCAGCCAAGTGGTGGGAACAGATACGCAGTATTTT | CASSQVVGTDTQYF
. | 14 | . | TRBJ2-5 | TRBV7-9 | TGTGCCAGCGGGCCTGGGACTCCTCCGAAGACCCAGTACTTC | CASGPGTPPKTQYF
. | 16 | . | TRBJ2-2 | TRBV7-9 | TGTGCCAGCAGCCCCCTAGGTGGTGGGACGCCCGGGGAGCTGTTTTTT | CASSPLGGGTPGELFF
once | 18 | TRBD2 | TRBJ2-1 | TRBV5-1 | TGCGCCAGCAGCTCGGGACTAGCGCTCCTGAGCTCCTACAATGAGCAGTTCTTC | CASSSGLALLSSYNEQFF
few | 14 | TRBD2 | TRBJ2-1 | TRBV27 | TGTGCCAGCGGGGGGGACGGAACCTACAATGAGCAGTTCTTC | CASGGDGTYNEQFF
few | 12 | . | TRBJ1-5 | TRBV29-1 | TGCAGCGTTCGGAGCCGAGGGCAGCCCCAGCATTTT | CSVRSRGQPQHF
. | 14 | . | TRBJ2-3 | TRBV2 | TGTGCCACAGCTTGGGTAGTTCGGAGGGATACGCAGTATTTT | CATAWVVRRDTQYF
. | 18 | TRBD1 | TRBJ1-1 | TRBV25-1 | TGTGCCAGCAGTGACGGACAGGGGGGTTGGTATAAGGACACTGAAGCTTTCTTT | CASSDGQGGWYKDTEAFF
once | 14 | TRBD1 | TRBJ2-7 | TRBV4-1 | TGCGCCAGCAGCCGTCCGGGACAGGGGACCGAGCAGTACTTC | CASSRPGQGTEQYF
. | 14 | TRBD2 | TRBJ2-5 | TRBV29-1 | TGCAGCGTTTGGAGGGGCGGGGGGCAAGAGACCCAGTACTTC | CSVWRGGGQETQYF
. | 11 | . | TRBJ1-1 | TRBV2 | TGTGCCAGCAGGAACAGGGTGGAGGCTTTCTTT | CASRNRVEAFF
few | 14 | TRBD1 | TRBJ1-1 | TRBV5-6 | TGTGCCAGCACATTAGGGGGCGCTTACACTGAAGCTTTCTTT | CASTLGGAYTEAFF
. | 14 | TRBD1 | TRBJ2-5 | TRBV30 | TGTGCCTGCCCTCTTCTGGGACAGGGGGCCCCCCAGTACTTC | CACPLLGQGAPQYF
. | 15 | . | TRBJ2-7 | TRBV11-2 | TGTGCCAGCAGCACAACCGACACAGGGATATACGAGCAGTACTTC | CASSTTDTGIYEQYF
. | 14 | . | TRBJ1-3 | TRBV5-1 | TGCGCCAGCAGCTTAGGGACATCTGGAAACACCATATATTTT | CASSLGTSGNTIYF
. | 14 | . | TRBJ1-5 | TRBV6-6 | TGTGCCAGCAGGAAAACAGGGTCAGGTCAGCCCCAGCATTTT | CASRKTGSGQPQHF
. | 14 | . | TRBJ1-1 | TRBV5-1 | TGCGCCAGCAGCTGGGAACAGGGAAGGACTGAAGCTTTCTTT | CASSWEQGRTEAFF
. | 12 | TRBD1 | TRBJ2-7 | TRBV29-1 | TGCAGCGTTGGGGCCAGGGACAGCGAGCAGTACTTC | CSVGARDSEQYF
. | 16 | . | TRBJ1-3 | TRBV2 | TGTGCCAGCAGTGAAGTGTCGACCCTCTCTGGAAACACCATATATTTT | CASSEVSTLSGNTIYF
. | 16 | . | TRBJ2-6 | TRBV5-1 | TGCGCCAGCAGCCAACCCCTCCTATCTGGGGCCAACGTCCTGACTTTC | CASSQPLLSGANVLTF
few | 14 | . | TRBJ1-1 | TRBV7-9 | TGTGCCAGCAGCCGGACTCAGAAGTGGGGTGAAGCTTTCTTT | CASSRTQKWGEAFF
. | 15 | TRBD1 | TRBJ1-4 | TRBV5-8 | TGTGCCAGCAGCCCGGGACAGGGTGGTGGTGAAAAACTGTTTTTT | CASSPGQGGGEKLFF
. | 13 | . | TRBJ1-5 | TRBV11-2 | TGTGCCAGCAGCTTATATGAGAGCCAGCCCCAGCATTTT | CASSLYESQPQHF
. | 12 | . | TRBJ1-6 | TRBV30 | TGTGCCTGGAGCGACAGTAATTCACCCCTCCACTTT | CAWSDSNSPLHF
. | 14 | . | TRBJ1-2 | TRBV4-1 | TGCGCCAGCAGCCAAGACGGGGGAGGGCGCGGCTACACCTTC | CASSQDGGGRGYTF
. | 15 | . | TRBJ1-3 | TRBV7-2 | TGTGCCAGCAGCTCGCTCGGGGTCTCTGGAAACACCATATATTTT | CASSSLGVSGNTIYF
few | 15 | . | TRBJ2-7 | TRBV7-2 | TGTGCCAGCAGCTTAGCTTTCCTAGCAGGATACGAGCAGTACTTC | CASSLAFLAGYEQYF
. | 15 | TRBD2 | TRBJ2-2 | TRBV6-5 | TGTGCCAGCACCCCCAGCGGGAGACTTACCGGGGAGCTGTTTTTT | CASTPSGRLTGELFF
. | 14 | . | TRBJ2-2 | TRBV10-3 | TGTGCCATCAGTGAAACAGGGTCGTCCGGGGAGCTGTTTTTT | CAISETGSSGELFF
. | 16 | TRBD2 | TRBJ2-7 | TRBV5-5 | TGTGCCAGCAGCAACATAAGACTAGCTTTAGGCTACGAGCAGTACTTC | CASSNIRLALGYEQYF
. | 16 | TRBD1 | TRBJ2-3 | TRBV5-1 | TGCGCCAGCAGCTTGTATAGGGACAGGTCTTCAGATACGCAGTATTTT | CASSLYRDRSSDTQYF
. | 11 | . | TRBJ2-1 | TRBV7-3 | TGTGCCAGCAGCTCTTGGGGAGAGCAGTTCTTC | CASSSWGEQFF
. | 14 | . | TRBJ1-5 | TRBV6-5 | TGTGCCAGCAGGCGAACAGGTCGCAATCAGCCCCAGCATTTT | CASRRTGRNQPQHF
. | 19 | TRBD2 | TRBJ2-3 | TRBV28 | TGTGCCAGCAGCCTACCTGTGGGTAGCGGGAGGCTGAGCACAGATACGCAGTATTTT | CASSLPVGSGRLSTDTQYF
. | 18 | TRBD2 | TRBJ2-1 | TRBV14 | TGTGCCAGCACCCCTAACATGGGGGAGGGAATTTCCTACAATGAGCAGTTCTTC | CASTPNMGEGISYNEQFF
. | 15 | . | TRBJ2-1 | TRBV4-1 | TGCGCCAGCAGCCAAGATGGGGGGACCTACAATGAGCAGTTCTTC | CASSQDGGTYNEQFF
. | 11 | . | TRBJ2-7 | TRBV16 | TGTGCCAGCAGCCCTTCGTTTGAGCAGTACTTC | CASSPSFEQYF
few | 14 | TRBD1 | TRBJ2-7 | TRBV6-1 | TGTGCCAGCAGCCTAGGACAGGGCCCCTACGAGCAGTACTTC | CASSLGQGPYEQYF
once | 15 | TRBD1 | TRBJ2-3 | TRBV5-1 | TGCGCCAGCAGCGACCGGGACAGGGCCACAGATACGCAGTATTTT | CASSDRDRATDTQYF